Below are 25 T cell receptor beta chains sequenced from a single sample in a study of cytomegalovirus exposure and HLA in healthy donors (dated by TCRdb to about 2017). Library method: the immunoSEQ multiplex PCR assay. A mixture of 60 forward primers for TCR Vbeta segments and 13 reverse primers for TCR Jbeta segments was used in the multiplex PCR. Here the immuneACCESS table is served through TCRdb, limited to in-frame sequences with V and J called. Missing clones are a known gap in these copies; in checked studies unresolved V genes cover under half, and the rest lacks a known reason. Here the sample has 55,000 to 70,000 clones; more than 75% occur a single time. The ten most abundant clones make up under 7% of the sample. The sample consisted of PBMCs. Receptors originate from a male donor in good health and CMV-seronegative.

V usage is TRBV5-4 and J usage is TRBJ2-5; the match to TRBD2 covers 8 bases. Near its end, the DNA agrees better with TRBJ2-7, so the J call may be wrong. This CDR3 region has 16 residues. Germline V lookup: CDR1 SGHNT, CDR2 YYREEE (reference sequence). The CDR3 loop reads CASSLGHPGGNYEQYF. CDR3 bases: TGTGCCAGCAGCTTGGGACACCCGGGGGGGAACTACGAGCAGTACTTC.

This clone came up a few times. This chain connects TRBV1 to TRBJ1-2; the table's D call, TRBD1, was not checked against the DNA. TRBV1 is a pseudogene. CDR3 size: 14 residues. CDR3 coding DNA: TGCACCAGAGGAACCCCGGTGGGCGATTATGGCTACACCTTC. Its translation: CTRGTPVGDYGYTF.

The V gene is TRBV5-6, the J gene TRBJ2-7; tentative D call: TRBD1 (6 bases). Germline V gene sequence: CDR1 SGHDT, CDR2 YYEEEE. The CDR3 extends over 13 amino acids. With 3 bases removed from V and 3 bases from J, the gap between germline ends came to 10 bases. CDR3 DNA: TGTGCCAGCAGCTCCGGACAGCACTACGAGCAGTACTTC. It encodes CASSSGQHYEQYF.

The chain is built from TRBV6-5 and TRBJ2-1, with TRBD2 matching 8 bases. Trimming cost V 5 bases and J 1 base; bases outside gene matches: 4. The CDR3 is 15 residues long. Germline V lookup: CDR1 MNHEY, CDR2 SVGAGI. The CDR3 protein is CASSRRGGSYNEQFF. The CDR3 region has the DNA TGTGCCAGCAGTAGACGGGGGGGTTCCTACAATGAGCAGTTCTTC.

Written as DNA, the CDR3 is TGTGCCAGCAGCTTGGGACAGGGGAAAAGGAATTCACCCCTCCACTTT. Translation: CASSLGQGKRNSPLHF. The V call is TRBV5-6, the J call TRBJ1-6, with 8 bases identical to TRBD1. Germline CDR1 and CDR2: SGHDT and YYEEEE. The J segment lost 7 bases and the V segment lost 0 bases, leaving 6 bases of the junction unmatched. The CDR3 runs to 16 residues.

V and J are TRBV5-6 and TRBJ2-7, with 7 positions matching TRBD1. The CDR3 is 14 residues long. The germline V gene encodes CDR1 SGHDT and CDR2 YYEEEE. The ends lost 4 bases at V and 0 bases at J; junction bases unmatched: 4. The CDR3 spells CASSLGQPSYEQYF. The CDR3 bases are TGTGCCAGCAGCCTGGGACAGCCCTCCTACGAGCAGTACTTC.

This chain links TRBV6-5 with TRBJ2-7; 8 bases line up with TRBD1. V lost 6 bases to trimming and J lost 5 bases; unmatched junction nucleotides: 12. Germline V gene sequence: CDR1 MNHEY, CDR2 SVGAGI. The CDR3 extends over 15 amino acids. CDR3 loop: CASSITSDRDHEQYF. The CDR3 DNA follows: TGTGCCAGCAGCATTACGTCGGACAGGGACCACGAGCAGTACTTC.

Comment on this clone: Relative to the germline gene, one junction end is altered; a read error may explain this. The V gene is TRBV7-7, the J gene TRBJ1-3, with a possible D match to TRBD1 (6 bases). The germline V gene encodes CDR1 SSHAT and CDR2 FNYEAQ (reference sequence). The CDR3 extends over 15 amino acids. In DNA form, the CDR3 reads TGTGCTAGCAGCCCAGCGGGGGGCTCGGGAAACACCATATATTTT. As protein: CASSPAGGSGNTIYF.

This chain uses TRBV10-3 with TRBJ1-1; TRBD1 matches 8 bases. From germline, CDR1 is ENHRY and CDR2 SYGVKD. The CDR3 has 14 amino acids. The J segment lost 1 base and the V segment lost 6 bases, leaving 4 bases of the junction unmatched. The CDR3 bases are TGTGCCATCAGCCCGACAGGGGCGAACACTGAAGCTTTCTTT. Protein product: CAISPTGANTEAFF.

This chain links TRBV10-1 with TRBJ1-2; D possibly corresponds to TRBD1 (5 bases). The CDR3 runs to 16 residues. Germline V gene lookup returns CDR1 WNHNN and CDR2 SYGVQD (reference sequence). Trimming removed 1 base at V and 6 bases at J, with 18 bases between. The CDR3 region is CASSELGGDAIDGYTF. CDR3 in DNA: TGCGCCAGCAGTGAGTTGGGGGGGGATGCGATTGATGGCTACACCTTC.

In regard to this clone: One junction end does not reproduce the germline sequence, and a read error may be involved. The gene calls are TRBV7-9 and TRBJ2-5; 10 bases are a match to TRBD1. Germline values: CDR1 SEHNR, CDR2 FQNEAQ (reference sequence). The CDR3 length is 15 residues. In DNA form, the CDR3 reads TGTTCCAGCAGCTCCGGGACAGGGGTTCAAGAGACCCAGTACTTC. Translation: CSSSSGTGVQETQYF.

The CDR3 loop is CASSPGSRTDTQYF. The CDR3, as DNA: TGTGCCAGCAGTCCCGGGTCCCGCACAGATACGCAGTATTTT. The chain couples TRBV6-5 to TRBJ2-3; D is ambiguous. Looked up from germline, CDR1 is MNHEY and CDR2 is SVGAGI. Trimming pared 5 bases from V and 1 base from J, leaving 10 bases between. CDR3 length: 14 amino acids.

This clone was seen only once. The rearrangement links TRBV5-1 to TRBJ2-7, with D possibly matching TRBD1 (5 bases). V lost 0 bases to trimming and J lost 6 bases, with 22 bases between them. The CDR3 has 17 amino acids. CDR1 and CDR2 from the germline V gene are SGHRS and YFSETQ. The CDR3 protein is CASSLGQTPASNPEQYF. CDR3 bases: TGCGCCAGCAGCTTGGGACAGACACCAGCCTCTAACCCCGAGCAGTACTTC.

A few counts support this clone. V gene TRBV11-2 combines with J gene TRBJ2-7; 9 bases agree with TRBD2. Germline trimming cut 8 bases from V and 3 bases from J; bases unmatched to any gene: 17. This CDR3 has 17 residues. Germline V lookup: CDR1 SGHAT, CDR2 FQNNGV. CDR3 DNA: TGTGCCAGCGGCCCGCGCCCCCCTAGCGGGGTAAGCTACGAGCAGTACTTC. It translates to CASGPRPPSGVSYEQYF. Variable domain in full (rest from reference TRBV11-2 and TRBJ2-7): EAGVAQSPRYKIIEKRQSVAFWCNPISGHATLYWYQQILGQGPKLLIQFQNNGVVDDSQLPKDRFSAERLKGVDSTLKIQPAKLEDSAVYLCASGPRPPSGVSYEQYFGPGTRLTVT.

The J gene is TRBJ1-5, the V gene TRBV18; D remains unclear. Between the trimmed V and J ends, which lost 4 bases and 1 base, there was a span of 8 bases. CDR1 and CDR2 from the germline V gene are KGHSH and LQKENI. The length of the CDR3 is 14 residues. CDR3 protein: CASSQTGSNQPQHF. The CDR3 coding sequence is TGTGCCAGCTCACAGACGGGGAGCAATCAGCCCCAGCATTTT.

The V gene is TRBV27, the J gene TRBJ2-7, with 9 bases lining up with TRBD1. The CDR3 covers 17 residues. CDR1 and CDR2 (germline): MNHEY, SMNVEV (reference sequence). V gave up 4 bases and J gave up 2 bases; unmatched junction bases: 12. The CDR3 DNA reads TGTGCCAGCAGTTCCCTTTCCGGGACAGGGAGTGCCTACGAGCAGTACTTC. Translation gives CASSSLSGTGSAYEQYF.

The chain has TRBV6-6 and TRBJ2-3; D gene unclear. CDR3 length: 16 amino acids. The germline gives CDR1 MNHNY, CDR2 SVGAGI (reference sequence). V was cut by 2 bases and J by 0 bases, with 12 bases left in between. The CDR3 sequence is CASSYGSFSSTDTQYF. The CDR3 DNA is TGTGCCAGCAGTTACGGCTCTTTTTCTAGCACAGATACGCAGTATTTT.

The chain uses TRBV7-9 and TRBJ1-2; D is perhaps TRBD1 (6 bases). Germline lookup yields CDR1 SEHNR and CDR2 FQNEAQ (reference sequence). This CDR3 comprises 14 residues. V was clipped by 1 base and J by 2 bases, with 8 bases between them. The CDR3 protein is CASSLGQANYGYTF. CDR3 DNA: TGTGCCAGCAGCTTAGGACAGGCCAACTATGGCTACACCTTC. The variable domain in full, completed from reference TRBV7-9 and TRBJ1-2, reads DTGVSQNPRHKITKRGQNVTFRCDPISEHNRLYWYRQTLGQGPEFLTYFQNEAQLEKSRLLSDRFSAERPKGSFSTLEIQRTEQGDSAMYLCASSLGQANYGYTFGSGTRLTVV.

This clone was recorded only once. V and J are TRBV27 and TRBJ2-2, with 8 bases that match TRBD1. J gave up 6 bases and V 5 bases, and 11 bases lay outside the gene matches. Germline V gene lookup returns CDR1 MNHEY and CDR2 SMNVEV (reference sequence). This CDR3 is 16 amino acids long. CDR3: CASSRVAGGASGELFF. CDR3 nucleotides: TGTGCCAGCAGTCGGGTCGCAGGGGGCGCATCCGGGGAGCTGTTTTTT.

The chain joins TRBV18 to TRBJ2-3; D perhaps matches TRBD1 (5 bases). V lost 2 bases, J lost 2 bases, and 11 bases lay in between. Germline values: CDR1 KGHSH, CDR2 LQKENI. The CDR3 runs to 15 residues. The CDR3 DNA sequence: TGTGCCAGCTCACCAAAGGACACCCACACAGATACGCAGTATTTT. Translating gives CASSPKDTHTDTQYF.

CDR3 region: CASSYSNSGGYEQYF. The CDR3 DNA reads as TGTGCCAGCAGTTACTCGAATTCAGGGGGCTACGAGCAGTACTTC. The V call is TRBV6-6, the J call TRBJ2-7; 7 nucleotides align to TRBD1. The ends lost 0 bases at V and 3 bases at J; junction bases unmatched: 5. CDR3 length: 15 residues. Germline V CDR1 and CDR2: MNHNY, SVGAGI (reference sequence).

The CDR3 protein is CASGTSYGREGNIQYF. In DNA form, the CDR3 reads TGTGCCAGCGGAACTTCCTATGGCAGGGAAGGGAACATTCAGTACTTC. The V gene is TRBV13, the J gene TRBJ2-4; possibly TRBD1 for D (5 bases). Germline V gives CDR1 PRHDT, CDR2 FYEKMQ (reference sequence). The CDR3 is 16 amino acids. V was shortened by 8 bases and J by 7 bases, with 24 bases between the two germline ends.

The table lists this clone with a count of one. The chain joins TRBV11-2 to TRBJ2-3; D is undetermined. The CDR3 is 12 amino acids. Germline values: CDR1 SGHAT, CDR2 FQNNGV. V dropped 5 bases and J dropped 2 bases, with 5 bases sitting between them. The CDR3 nucleotides are TGTGCCAGCAGCCGGTACACAGATACGCAGTATTTT. Protein: CASSRYTDTQYF. Full variable domain (outside the CDR3, taken from reference TRBV11-2 and TRBJ2-3): EAGVAQSPRYKIIEKRQSVAFWCNPISGHATLYWYQQILGQGPKLLIQFQNNGVVDDSQLPKDRFSAERLKGVDSTLKIQPAKLEDSAVYLCASSRYTDTQYFGPGTRLTVL.

The CDR3 bases are TGTGCCAGTAGCTCTAGAGGCTTTATGAACACTGAAGCTTTCTTT. Translation gives CASSSRGFMNTEAFF. The chain is built from TRBV19 and TRBJ1-1; no clear D gene. CDR1 and CDR2 from the germline V gene are LNHDA and SQIVND (reference sequence). CDR3 size: 15 residues. Trimming left V 6 bases short and J 0 bases short, with 14 bases between.

The chain links TRBV19 to TRBJ1-1, with D unclear. Trimming shortened V by 3 bases and J by 1 base, and 9 bases separated the two germline ends. The CDR3 contains 14 residues. Germline CDR1 reads LNHDA; CDR2 reads SQIVND (reference sequence). Here the CDR3 DNA reads TGTGCCAGTAGTATCTTCGGGTCGAACACTGAAGCTTTCTTT. Amino acids: CASSIFGSNTEAFF.